A selection of T cell receptor beta chains follows, all from one sample in a study of PD-1 blockade in classical Hodgkin lymphoma. Method: immunoSEQ multiplex PCR; TCRdb's copy keeps in-frame clones and lacks some. The sample yields a few thousand clones, about two thirds seen once. Sequenced material: CD8+ T cells from blood, taken before the fourth cycle of nivolumab. These receptors originate from a human donor with classical Hodgkin lymphoma. Each CDR3 is given with its conserved first and last residue. A D gene is named only where the DNA matches it firmly. Some rows have no size entry. The others give once, few or many, or a class for an expanded clone.

d_call: TRBD2; clone_size: NA; j_call: TRBJ2-1; v_call: TRBV4-1; cdr3_aa: CASSPPPREGHEQFF; cdr3_nt: TGCGCCAGCAGCCCCCCCCCGCGGGAGGGCCATGAGCAGTTCTTC
d_call: NA; clone_size: NA; j_call: TRBJ2-1; v_call: TRBV28; cdr3_aa: CASSILEISYNEQFF; cdr3_nt: TGTGCCAGCAGCATACTTGAGATCTCCTACAATGAGCAGTTCTTC
d_call: TRBD2; clone_size: NA; j_call: TRBJ2-3; v_call: TRBV28; cdr3_aa: CASHTLAGAWVDTQYF; cdr3_nt: TGTGCCAGTCATACTCTAGCGGGGGCCTGGGTCGATACGCAGTATTTT
d_call: NA; clone_size: NA; j_call: TRBJ2-5; v_call: TRBV9; cdr3_aa: CASSVGIVGTSQETQYF; cdr3_nt: TGTGCCAGCAGCGTAGGTATCGTGGGGACGTCCCAAGAGACCCAGTACTTC
d_call: TRBD2; clone_size: NA; j_call: TRBJ2-1; v_call: TRBV27; cdr3_aa: CASRPSGAGEQFF; cdr3_nt: TGTGCCAGCAGACCTAGCGGGGCCGGTGAGCAGTTCTTC
d_call: NA; clone_size: NA; j_call: TRBJ2-5; v_call: TRBV7-8; cdr3_aa: CASSLEGRETQYF; cdr3_nt: TGTGCCAGCAGCTTAGAAGGGAGAGAGACCCAGTACTTC
d_call: NA; clone_size: NA; j_call: TRBJ1-5; v_call: TRBV4-1; cdr3_aa: CASSQLPGPNQPQHF; cdr3_nt: TGCGCCAGCAGCCAACTTCCAGGGCCGAATCAGCCCCAGCATTTT
d_call: TRBD1; clone_size: NA; j_call: TRBJ2-3; v_call: TRBV10-1; cdr3_aa: CASSDRRQGGTDTQYF; cdr3_nt: TGCGCCAGCAGTGACAGACGACAGGGCGGCACAGATACGCAGTATTTT
d_call: NA; clone_size: NA; j_call: TRBJ2-1; v_call: TRBV27; cdr3_aa: CASSAAQVFYNEQFF; cdr3_nt: TGTGCCAGCAGTGCCGCCCAGGTGTTCTACAATGAGCAGTTCTTC
d_call: NA; clone_size: few; j_call: TRBJ2-7; v_call: TRBV10-2; cdr3_aa: CASSGGPNYEQYF; cdr3_nt: TGCGCCAGCAGTGGTGGGCCGAACTACGAGCAGTACTTC
d_call: TRBD1; clone_size: NA; j_call: TRBJ1-4; v_call: TRBV28; cdr3_aa: CASSLYGGGTDEKLFF; cdr3_nt: TGTGCCAGCAGTTTATACGGGGGGGGGACAGATGAAAAACTGTTTTTT
d_call: NA; clone_size: NA; j_call: TRBJ1-1; v_call: TRBV4-1; cdr3_aa: CASSQVLRGQRNTEAFF; cdr3_nt: TGCGCCAGCAGCCAAGTTTTGAGAGGGCAGCGGAACACTGAAGCTTTCTTT
d_call: TRBD1; clone_size: NA; j_call: TRBJ1-2; v_call: TRBV6-6; cdr3_aa: CASSFSQGVSYGYTF; cdr3_nt: TGTGCCAGCAGTTTTTCCCAGGGGGTTTCCTATGGCTACACCTTC
d_call: NA; clone_size: once; j_call: TRBJ2-5; v_call: TRBV4-1; cdr3_aa: CASSQDTQVGTQYF; cdr3_nt: TGCGCCAGCAGCCAAGATACCCAAGTGGGGACCCAGTACTTC
d_call: NA; clone_size: few; j_call: TRBJ2-5; v_call: TRBV7-7; cdr3_aa: CASSLEAFETQYF; cdr3_nt: TGTGCTAGCAGCTTAGAGGCCTTTGAGACCCAGTACTTC
d_call: TRBD1; clone_size: once; j_call: TRBJ2-6; v_call: TRBV27; cdr3_aa: CASSLYVGGQGRSGANVLTF; cdr3_nt: TGTGCCAGCAGTTTATACGTTGGGGGACAGGGTAGGTCTGGGGCCAACGTCCTGACTTTC
d_call: NA; clone_size: NA; j_call: TRBJ2-7; v_call: TRBV5-4; cdr3_aa: CASSQDVTSPIEQYF; cdr3_nt: TGCGCCAGCAGCCAAGACGTCACTAGCCCTATCGAGCAGTACTTC
d_call: NA; clone_size: NA; j_call: TRBJ2-1; v_call: TRBV12-5; cdr3_aa: CASGLARLGREFF; cdr3_nt: TGTGCTAGTGGTTTGGCCCGACTCGGCCGGGAGTTCTTC
d_call: NA; clone_size: NA; j_call: TRBJ2-6; v_call: TRBV6-5; cdr3_aa: CASRLTDSGANVLTF; cdr3_nt: TGTGCCAGCAGGTTGACAGACTCTGGGGCCAACGTCCTGACTTTC
d_call: TRBD1; clone_size: NA; j_call: TRBJ1-1; v_call: TRBV19; cdr3_aa: CASSRGTGRTEAFF; cdr3_nt: TGTGCCAGTAGTAGGGGGACAGGGCGGACGGAAGCTTTCTTT
d_call: TRBD2; clone_size: NA; j_call: TRBJ2-7; v_call: TRBV6-5; cdr3_aa: CASSLRTSLAHEQYF; cdr3_nt: TGTGCCAGCAGTTTACGGACTAGCCTAGCACACGAGCAGTACTTC
d_call: TRBD1; clone_size: NA; j_call: TRBJ2-5; v_call: TRBV10-1; cdr3_aa: CASSESRQGDETQYF; cdr3_nt: TGCGCCAGCAGTGAGTCGCGACAGGGGGACGAGACCCAGTACTTC
d_call: NA; clone_size: NA; j_call: TRBJ2-2; v_call: TRBV28; cdr3_aa: CASSWVAGELFF; cdr3_nt: TGTGCCAGCAGTTGGGTAGCCGGGGAGCTGTTTTTT
d_call: TRBD2; clone_size: NA; j_call: TRBJ2-3; v_call: TRBV4-3; cdr3_aa: CASSRGLAGSTDTQYF; cdr3_nt: TGCGCCAGCAGCCGTGGACTAGCGGGAAGCACAGATACGCAGTATTTT
d_call: TRBD1; clone_size: NA; j_call: TRBJ2-7; v_call: TRBV19; cdr3_aa: CASSMTGAGYEQYF; cdr3_nt: TGTGCCAGTAGTATGACAGGGGCAGGATACGAGCAGTACTTC
d_call: NA; clone_size: NA; j_call: TRBJ2-3; v_call: TRBV7-8; cdr3_aa: CASSLVGIPDTQYF; cdr3_nt: TGTGCCAGCAGCTTGGTTGGGATTCCAGATACGCAGTATTTT
d_call: TRBD2; clone_size: NA; j_call: TRBJ2-3; v_call: TRBV7-9; cdr3_aa: CASSQGLAESTDTQYF; cdr3_nt: TGTGCCAGCAGCCAGGGACTAGCGGAAAGCACAGATACGCAGTATTTT
d_call: NA; clone_size: NA; j_call: TRBJ1-5; v_call: TRBV2; cdr3_aa: CASLARGLGQPQHF; cdr3_nt: TGTGCCAGCTTGGCCAGGGGTCTGGGCCAGCCCCAGCATTTT
d_call: NA; clone_size: NA; j_call: TRBJ1-1; v_call: TRBV5-6; cdr3_aa: CASSLVRGEAFF; cdr3_nt: TGTGCCAGCAGCTTAGTCCGCGGGGAAGCTTTCTTT
d_call: TRBD2; clone_size: once; j_call: TRBJ2-1; v_call: TRBV5-4; cdr3_aa: CASSSGLAGGQQFF; cdr3_nt: TGTGCCAGCAGCTCGGGACTAGCGGGGGGGCAGCAGTTCTTC
d_call: TRBD2; clone_size: NA; j_call: TRBJ2-2; v_call: TRBV19; cdr3_aa: CASSIFTGTSVIGELFF; cdr3_nt: TGTGCCAGTAGTATCTTCACCGGGACTAGCGTTATCGGGGAGCTGTTTTTT
d_call: NA; clone_size: NA; j_call: TRBJ1-4; v_call: TRBV11-2; cdr3_aa: CASSSVMGAEGEKLFF; cdr3_nt: TGTGCCAGCAGCTCGGTCATGGGGGCAGAGGGTGAAAAACTGTTTTTT
d_call: NA; clone_size: large; j_call: TRBJ1-1; v_call: TRBV13; cdr3_aa: CASSLSITGPIGEAFF; cdr3_nt: TGTGCCAGCAGCTTATCAATTACAGGGCCAATTGGTGAAGCTTTCTTT
d_call: NA; clone_size: few; j_call: TRBJ2-1; v_call: TRBV4-1; cdr3_aa: CASSQGDWGSKQFF; cdr3_nt: TGCGCCAGCAGCCAGGGGGACTGGGGTAGTAAGCAGTTCTTC
d_call: NA; clone_size: NA; j_call: TRBJ2-3; v_call: TRBV6-4; cdr3_aa: CASSDGGASDTQYF; cdr3_nt: TGTGCCAGCAGTGACGGGGGGGCCTCCGATACGCAGTATTTT
d_call: NA; clone_size: NA; j_call: TRBJ1-1; v_call: TRBV5-5; cdr3_aa: CASRAGSTEAFF; cdr3_nt: TGTGCCAGCAGGGCAGGTTCAACGGAAGCTTTCTTT
d_call: NA; clone_size: NA; j_call: TRBJ2-5; v_call: TRBV7-9; cdr3_aa: CASSGGGPLETQYF; cdr3_nt: TGTGCCAGCAGCGGGGGGGGCCCCTTGGAGACCCAGTACTTC
d_call: TRBD1; clone_size: few; j_call: TRBJ1-5; v_call: TRBV27; cdr3_aa: CASSGTGGQPQHF; cdr3_nt: TGTGCCAGCAGCGGGACAGGGGGTCAGCCCCAGCATTTT
d_call: TRBD1; clone_size: NA; j_call: TRBJ1-2; v_call: TRBV5-8; cdr3_aa: CASSFSRDRGFFGYTF; cdr3_nt: TGTGCCAGCAGCTTCTCCCGGGACAGGGGGTTTTTTGGCTACACCTTC
d_call: NA; clone_size: NA; j_call: TRBJ2-6; v_call: TRBV28; cdr3_aa: CASSLWPLSGANVLTF; cdr3_nt: TGTGCCAGCAGTTTATGGCCCCTCTCTGGGGCCAACGTCCTGACTTTC
d_call: NA; clone_size: few; j_call: TRBJ1-3; v_call: TRBV4-3; cdr3_aa: CASSQDGGGSGNTIYF; cdr3_nt: TGCGCCAGCAGCCAAGATGGTGGAGGGTCTGGAAACACCATATATTTT
d_call: NA; clone_size: few; j_call: TRBJ2-1; v_call: TRBV15; cdr3_aa: CATSRDRAGNSDEQFF; cdr3_nt: TGTGCCACCAGCAGAGATCGGGCAGGGAATTCGGATGAGCAGTTCTTC
d_call: NA; clone_size: NA; j_call: TRBJ2-7; v_call: TRBV6-1; cdr3_aa: CASRPPSGYEQYF; cdr3_nt: TGTGCCAGCAGACCCCCATCTGGCTACGAGCAGTACTTC
d_call: NA; clone_size: NA; j_call: TRBJ2-4; v_call: TRBV29-1; cdr3_aa: CSVDQGEGFGIQYF; cdr3_nt: TGCAGCGTTGATCAGGGTGAGGGTTTCGGCATTCAGTACTTC
d_call: NA; clone_size: once; j_call: TRBJ2-3; v_call: TRBV13; cdr3_aa: CASSEKSRGTQYF; cdr3_nt: TGTGCCAGCAGCGAGAAATCAAGGGGTACGCAGTATTTT
d_call: NA; clone_size: NA; j_call: TRBJ2-4; v_call: TRBV9; cdr3_aa: CASSPIQTTPELAKNIQYF; cdr3_nt: TGTGCCAGCAGCCCCATTCAGACCACCCCGGAACTGGCCAAAAACATTCAGTACTTC
d_call: NA; clone_size: NA; j_call: TRBJ1-1; v_call: TRBV9; cdr3_aa: CASSVATGGTEAFF; cdr3_nt: TGTGCCAGCAGCGTAGCAACGGGAGGAACTGAAGCTTTCTTT
d_call: NA; clone_size: few; j_call: TRBJ2-7; v_call: TRBV6-6; cdr3_aa: CASSGLFFRYEQYF; cdr3_nt: TGTGCCAGCAGTGGGCTGTTTTTCCGATACGAGCAGTACTTC
d_call: TRBD1; clone_size: NA; j_call: TRBJ1-2; v_call: TRBV7-9; cdr3_aa: CASRPPGQGTGGYTF; cdr3_nt: TGTGCCAGCAGGCCTCCGGGACAGGGAACGGGTGGCTACACCTTC
d_call: NA; clone_size: NA; j_call: TRBJ1-4; v_call: TRBV6-5; cdr3_aa: CASSLSPEKLFF; cdr3_nt: TGTGCCAGCAGTTTATCCCCTGAAAAACTGTTTTTT
d_call: TRBD2; clone_size: NA; j_call: TRBJ2-1; v_call: TRBV6-5; cdr3_aa: CASKEASGRMNEQFF; cdr3_nt: TGTGCCAGCAAAGAGGCTAGCGGGAGAATGAATGAGCAGTTCTTC